The present T cell receptor (beta chain) was sequenced within a study of cytomegalovirus exposure and HLA in healthy donors (dated by TCRdb to about 2017). Regarding the study in general: An earlier analysis of some 550 of the donors reported about 250 Gb of sequence data and roughly 100 million unique TCR beta sequences from 190 million or so T cells. Typing coverage differed by locus: A, B, C, DRB1 and DQB1 were typed in about 620-640 donors, DQA1 in about 500, DPA1 in approximately 610, and DPB1 in 472. Class I and class II HLA loci were covered by the typing at four-digit resolution. Every repertoire in the discovery cohort had been generated on one and the same sequencing platform. In addition to the first cohort of approximately 650 subjects, a separate validation cohort of 130 or so different subjects was used. Alongside the repertoire data, information on donor age, sex, ethnicity and CMV serostatus was compiled. Because of strong linkage in the cohort, four or five DR-DQ haplotypes were treated as single units for association and clustering. The study aimed to test whether signatures of past pathogen exposure could be identified by cataloging public T cell receptors. An earlier analysis of fewer than 750 of the donors used high-throughput TCR beta sequencing to judge whether each TCR beta V gene segment behaved as functional or pseudogenic. On average, roughly 200,000 unique TCR beta nucleotide sequences were sequenced per donor among some 430 genotyped donors of the cohort, with 15% to 20% of those sequences being non-productive. The later analysis used no new phenotypic data to find candidate immune exposures, relying instead on TCR beta sequences and their occurrence across donors. Approximately 300 gigabases of sequencing data and tens of millions of unique TCR sequences were included in an early release covering over 600 HLA-typed donors. The T cell repertoires of some 700 subjects were profiled by immunosequencing and related to cytomegalovirus serostatus. To predict cytomegalovirus infection status, the study combined high-throughput TCR immunosequencing, statistical association of individual TCRs with disease status, and machine learning. Of the approximately 370 genotyped donors, 65% to 90% were placed in the genetic ancestry cluster associated with self-reported Caucasian donors. A later analysis re-examined previously published TCR beta repertoires from over 500 donors and added high-resolution HLA genotyping to investigate patterns of TCR occurrence. In a later genetic analysis, genome-wide SNP genotypes for about 55% of the 666 donors were used, and that subset was treated as a discovery cohort. Paper-wide results and their limitations: The authors suggested that the approach could potentially be extended to other disease states and immunological phenotypes. In a later analysis, HLA-associated TCR beta chains were found to be more clonally expanded and to have lower generation probabilities than equally common non-associated chains. Sequencing depth was assumed to be roughly uniform across donors in the presence/absence analyses, though that assumption may not hold. Because the 87-base-pair reads could not distinguish some IMGT-functional V segments, including TRBV6-2 and TRBV6-3, those segments were excluded. A later genetic analysis reported fewer N-insertions in productive TCRs among donors in an Asian-associated ancestry cluster than the 666-donor mean. In a later analysis, the rate of TCR association differed among HLA loci, with DRB1 alleles having the most associated TCRs and HLA-C alleles having the fewest. In vitro tests confirmed that a few of the cytomegalovirus-associated TCR beta chains recognize cytomegalovirus antigens. A cluster of highly shared sequence variants was judged likely to be a technical artifact of the sequencing pipeline. While some public TCRs were present in many individuals, most TCR sequences turned up only very rarely across donors. In this cohort, only TCR beta chains were sequenced, and detectable features were limited by the absence of alpha or paired-chain data. Several of the top co-occurrence clusters appeared to be linked to parvovirus B19, influenza, CMV and Epstein-Barr virus, according to a later analysis. The only immune exposure information available for the cohort was CMV serostatus. An association between a missense DCLRE1C variant and V-gene and J-gene trimming of TCR beta chains was found in a later genetic analysis and replicated in an independent cohort. In an earlier analysis of some 540 of the donors, most TCR beta V segments appeared in productive rearrangements about 87% or about 30% of the time, broadly matching IMGT annotations. In both the original and validation cohorts, the classifier was reported to diagnose cytomegalovirus status with high specificity and sensitivity. When HLA alleles, especially DR and DQ, strongly co-occurred, TCR associations were difficult to assign to individual alleles. Because counts were too low, 15 to 20 rarely observed V segments, including chromosome 9 orphons, were left out of the earlier analysis of a few hundred of the donors. In a later analysis, most CMV-associated TCR beta chains were found to appear HLA-restricted, with HLA associations seemingly driven largely by CMV exposure. Specific HLA alleles were associated with about 17,000 TCR beta sequences at a false discovery rate of 0.05 in a later analysis. A total of 150 to 200 TCR beta chains were listed by the study as associated with cytomegalovirus. Because some donors lacked HLA typing at each locus, the association tests relied only on the typed subset. A further reported finding was that TCR beta sequences accurately predicted the HLA-A and HLA-B alleles for most subjects in the first cohort. Correlated functional status among segregating V segments might reflect linkage disequilibrium, but an unknown experimental factor could not be ruled out.

Receptors were amplified or captured by the immunoSEQ multiplex PCR assay. For the multiplex PCR, a mixture combining 60 forward primers for TCR Vbeta segments and 13 reverse primers for TCR Jbeta segments was used. The CDR3 region of rearranged TCR beta genes was amplified from genomic DNA by a multiplex PCR assay. The Illumina HiSeq System was used to sequence the amplified TCR beta libraries as 87-base-pair reads. Concerning the study's data processing: A later analysis tallied 80 million to 95 million unique TCR beta chains across the 700 or so repertoires, and some 10 million of those chains were shared by two or more donors. Raw reads were error-corrected and collapsed into unique sequences with a nearest-neighbor algorithm that merged closely related sequences to remove PCR and sequencing errors. V, D and J gene segments were assigned by aligning CDR3 sequences to IMGT reference sequences. Each retained sequence needed at least a six-nucleotide match to both a V gene segment and a J gene segment. Rearrangements were classified as productive when the CDR3 lacked stop codons and remained in frame with V and J, and all other rearrangements were classified as non-productive. Following IMGT convention, CDR3 was defined as the stretch from the second conserved V-encoded cysteine up to the conserved J-encoded phenylalanine. Sequences without an unambiguous match to a single V gene segment were excluded from the earlier analysis of several hundred of the donors. In an earlier analysis of approximately 560 of the donors, a V segment was called functional when productive rearrangements were above 56.7%, and segregating when the standard deviation between donors exceeded 5%. A statistical classification framework was built to diagnose cytomegalovirus status from the catalog of TCR beta chain sequences. In a later analysis, V and J genes were assigned by comparing TCR nucleotide sequences against IMGT/GENE-DB human TR gene sequences. A later analysis assigned CDR3 sequences and most-parsimonious VDJ recombination scenarios with the TCRdist pipeline. A later analysis defined each TCR beta chain by its CDR3 amino acid sequence plus V-gene family, and excluded reads lacking a unique V-gene family. To address suspected cross-contamination and a sequencing artifact, a later analysis removed a few hundred highly shared, low-generation-probability nucleotide sequences. In a later analysis, a clonal expansion index for each public chain was calculated from normalized within-repertoire ranks of inferred template counts. Generation probabilities in a later analysis came from a VDJ recombination model fitted to out-of-frame rearrangements, and those results were checked against IGoR. A later analysis scored TCR-TCR, TCR-HLA and TCR-CMV co-occurrence with hypergeometric tests, applying a repertoire-size bias correction to TCR pairs. False discovery rates were estimated in a later analysis by permuting HLA or CMV assignments 20 times. In a later analysis, co-occurring TCRs were grouped using DBSCAN, and TCRdist sequence similarity was added for clustering within HLA-allele-positive subsets. Co-occurrence clustering excluded repertoires with fewer than 30,000 or more than 120,000 public chains, plus five with anomalous nucleotide sharing. Sourced from immuneACCESS, this table was stored by TCRdb with only in-frame sequences that have V and J called. A share of the clones is absent; for the studies checked, an unresolved V gene accounts for under half, and the remainder has no known explanation. The D gene and trimming were derived from the DNA, and the V and J assignments and clone size from that table. The sample profile shows roughly 150,000 clones; almost 80% of them were found once. The ten largest clones capture 0.55% to 0.8% of the sample.

In total, about 650 healthy bone marrow donors made up the cohort. At the time of sampling, every cohort member was nominally healthy, though immune exposures that went unrecorded were likely present. The donor was CMV seronegative and was included in the group of around 320 seronegative cohort members. A peripheral blood sample was collected from each donor, and TCR beta sequencing was performed on peripheral blood mononuclear cells. Genomic DNA extraction from the blood cell samples was performed with the Qiagen DNeasy Blood Extraction Kit. Notes on this clone: This receptor's antigen is unknown. Base qualities are not recorded, but no much larger clone differs from it by a single base.

From the germline V gene, CDR1 is SGHDN and CDR2 is FVKESK. V has 4 bases trimmed and J has 1 base trimmed; junction bases matching no gene number 3. Counted from cysteine to phenylalanine, this CDR3 has 14 amino acids. The DNA shown is the 42-base CDR3, in frame from base 1. This TCR derives from a male donor in good health and CMV-seronegative. Recombination joined TRBV14 with TRBJ2-7, and 8 bases in between align with TRBD1. The sample consisted of PBMCs. The DNA sequence is TGTGCCAGCAGCCCGGACAGGGCTTCCTACGAGCAGTACTTC. Translated, it reads CASSPDRASYEQYF.